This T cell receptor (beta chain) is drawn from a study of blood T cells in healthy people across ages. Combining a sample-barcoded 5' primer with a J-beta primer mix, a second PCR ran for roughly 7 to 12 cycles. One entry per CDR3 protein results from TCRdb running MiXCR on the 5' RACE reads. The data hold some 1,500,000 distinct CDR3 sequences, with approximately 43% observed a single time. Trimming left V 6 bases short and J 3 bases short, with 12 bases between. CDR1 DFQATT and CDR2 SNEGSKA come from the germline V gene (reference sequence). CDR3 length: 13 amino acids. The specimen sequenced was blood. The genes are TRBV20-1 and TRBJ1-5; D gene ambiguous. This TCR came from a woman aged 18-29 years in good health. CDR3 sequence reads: CSANRNTNQPQHF. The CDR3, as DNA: TGCAGTGCCAACCGTAATACCAATCAGCCCCAGCATTTT.